A single sample gave rise to the 32 T cell receptor beta chains below, sequenced in a study of T-cell memory formation after mild COVID-19. Using its own MiXCR run on the 5' RACE reads, TCRdb lists one record per CDR3 protein. The table lists fewer than 350,000 distinct CDR3 sequences, more than 15% of them singletons, with 20% to 25% in the top ten. The sample consisted of PBMCs or a T cell subset sorted from them (not recorded which). The receptors originated from a man aged 18 to 30 who had mild COVID-19 (a few samples of this study predate the infection). Cell type and time point are not known.

This clonotype was recorded many times. The V and J genes are TRBV28 and TRBJ2-7; D unresolved. Germline V lookup: CDR1 MDHEN, CDR2 SYDVKM. With 2 bases removed from V and 3 bases from J, the gap between germline ends came to 5 bases. CDR3 length: 12 amino acids. CDR3 sequence reads: CASSLPGYEQYV. Written as DNA, the CDR3 is TGTGCCAGCAGTTTACCGGGCTACGAGCAGTACGTC.

The chain employs TRBV20-1 and TRBJ1-5; D not certain. Trimming left V 0 bases short and J 6 bases short, with 15 bases between. CDR3 length equals 15 residues. Germline V CDR1 and CDR2: DFQATT, SNEGSKA (reference sequence). DNA for the CDR3: TGCAGTGCTAGAGATTCCTGGGGAGGGTTTCAGCCCCAGCATTTT. Its translation: CSARDSWGGFQPQHF.

The genes are TRBV27 and TRBJ2-3, with 11 bases aligning to TRBD2. This CDR3 is built from 16 residues. CDR1 and CDR2 from the germline V gene are MNHEY and SMNVEV (reference sequence). V shed 6 bases, J shed 1 base, and the junction held 6 bases outside the gene matches. CDR3 protein: CASRILAGGRTDTQYF. The CDR3 coding sequence is TGTGCCAGCAGAATCCTAGCGGGGGGCCGCACAGATACGCAGTATTTT.

In DNA, the CDR3 is TGTGCCAGCAGCCAAGATAAGGGGCCCCGAAACATTCAGTACTTC. Translating gives CASSQDKGPRNIQYF. The chain links TRBV4-2 to TRBJ2-4; D may be TRBD1 (5 bases). Deletions cut 0 bases from V and 6 bases from J, with 12 bases between. The germline V gene encodes CDR1 LGHNA and CDR2 YNFKEQ. This CDR3 is built from 15 residues.

This chain uses TRBV20-1 with TRBJ2-3, with 8 bases matching TRBD2. The trim removed 0 bases at V and 6 bases at J, leaving 5 bases unmatched. Germline values: CDR1 DFQATT, CDR2 SNEGSKA (reference sequence). This CDR3 has 14 residues. The CDR3 reads CSAREWVAGDTQYF. CDR3 DNA: TGCAGTGCTAGAGAGTGGGTAGCGGGGGATACGCAGTATTTT.

This clonotype occurred a few times. The V gene is TRBV4-3, the J gene TRBJ1-2; D unresolved. The CDR3 has 14 residues. CDR1 is LGHNA, CDR2 YSLEER, per germline. Trimming removed 4 bases from V and 6 bases from J, with 15 bases in between. As DNA, the CDR3 is TGCGCCAGCAGCCTCCTGGGGAGAATCGATGGCTACACCTTC. The encoded protein is CASSLLGRIDGYTF.

This clonotype was found a few times. The chain combines TRBV10-2 with TRBJ2-7, with D tentatively TRBD1 (5 bases). Germline CDR1 and CDR2: WSHSY and SAAADI. The V gene lost 6 bases and the J gene lost 3 bases, with 9 bases spanning the gap. CDR3 length: 12 amino acids. The CDR3 protein is CASRATVYEQYF. The CDR3 DNA follows: TGCGCCAGCAGAGCGACAGTCTACGAGCAGTACTTC.

This chain links TRBV4-3 with TRBJ1-1, with 8 bases identical to TRBD1. There are 15 residues in the CDR3. Germline V gene sequence: CDR1 LGHNA, CDR2 YSLEER. The ends lost 1 base at V and 4 bases at J; junction bases unmatched: 5. The CDR3 sequence: CASSQVITGGTEAFF. For the CDR3, the DNA is TGCGCCAGCAGCCAAGTAATAACAGGGGGCACTGAAGCTTTCTTT.

The sample holds a few counts of this clonotype. The chain has TRBV2 and TRBJ1-4; perhaps TRBD1 as D (5 bases). This CDR3 has 13 amino acids. V was clipped by 6 bases and J by 5 bases, with 10 bases between them. In germline, CDR1 is SNHLY, CDR2 FYNNEI. The CDR3 sequence is CASRGTGNEKLFF. The CDR3 region has the DNA TGTGCCAGCAGGGGGACGGGGAATGAAAAACTGTTTTTT.

The rearrangement links TRBV30 to TRBJ1-2; D might be TRBD1 (5 bases). Trimming removed 0 bases at V and 8 bases at J, with 13 bases between. The CDR3 loop spans 13 amino acids. The germline CDR1 and CDR2 sequences are GTSNPN and SVGIG (reference sequence). In nucleotides, the CDR3 is TGTGCCTGGAGTGTCGGTGGGGCCTGGGGCTACACCTTC. Its protein product is CAWSVGGAWGYTF.

This clonotype appeared many times. The chain uses TRBV4-3 and TRBJ2-5; no clear D. This CDR3 is 13 amino acids long. Germline-derived CDR1 and CDR2 are LGHNA and YSLEER. V lost 1 base and J 4 bases, leaving 7 bases between the germline ends. For the CDR3, the DNA is TGCGCCAGCAGCCAAGTCGAGCGAGAGACCCAGTACTTC. It translates to CASSQVERETQYF.

The chain employs TRBV7-9 and TRBJ1-5; no definite D call. Per germline, CDR1 SEHNR and CDR2 FQNEAQ (reference sequence). The CDR3 has 15 amino acids. Trimming took off 1 base at V and 4 bases at J, with 11 bases between the two ends. Here the CDR3 reads CASSLDRALNQPQHF. Here the CDR3 DNA reads TGTGCCAGCAGCTTAGACAGAGCTTTGAATCAGCCCCAGCATTTT.

This clonotype was observed a few times. This sequence joins TRBV7-9 and TRBJ1-2; tentatively, D is TRBD1 (6 bases). The V gene lost 5 bases and the J gene lost 4 bases, with 14 bases spanning the gap. Germline-derived CDR1 and CDR2 are SEHNR and FQNEAQ (reference sequence). This CDR3 is 14 amino acids long. In nucleotides, the CDR3 is TGTGCCAGCAGCCCTCCAGGGACAACCTATGGCTACACCTTC. It yields the protein CASSPPGTTYGYTF.

The sample holds many counts of this clonotype. V usage is TRBV4-2 and J usage is TRBJ2-5; D is perhaps TRBD2 (6 bases). Germline-derived CDR1 and CDR2 are LGHNA and YNFKEQ. The CDR3 is 15 residues long. Trimming removed 1 base at V and 5 bases at J, with 14 bases between. The CDR3 DNA follows: TGTGCCAGCAGCCAAGGAGGAGCGGGCCGGGAGACCCAGTACTTC. As protein: CASSQGGAGRETQYF.

This clonotype was observed at least ten times. The chain links TRBV29-1 to TRBJ2-5; weak D call: TRBD2 (6 bases). Per germline, CDR1 SQVTM and CDR2 ANQGSEA. V shed 7 bases and J shed 1 base, with 10 bases lying between them. This CDR3 is built from 12 residues. CDR3 sequence reads: CSGGGTQETQYF. DNA of the CDR3: TGCAGCGGTGGGGGGACCCAAGAGACCCAGTACTTC. Full variable domain (rest looked up from reference TRBV29-1 and TRBJ2-5): SAVISQKPSRDICQRGTSLTIQCQVDSQVTMMFWYRQQPGQSLTLIATANQGSEATYESGFVIDKFPISRPNLTFSTLTVSNMSPEDSSIYLCSGGGTQETQYFGPGTRLLVL.

This clonotype was seen a few times. The rearrangement joins TRBV5-1 to TRBJ2-5; TRBD1 or TRBD2 may be the D gene (6 bases each). Germline V gene sequence: CDR1 SGHRS, CDR2 YFSETQ. V was cut by 0 bases and J by 6 bases, with 18 bases left in between. This CDR3 contains 16 residues. In nucleotides, the CDR3 is TGCGCCAGCAGCTTGGCCCGATTGGGGGGCGCACAGACCCAGTACTTC. It translates to CASSLARLGGAQTQYF.

This clonotype has a handful of counts. The chain couples TRBV6-6 to TRBJ2-1, with 8 bases fitting TRBD1. In germline, CDR1 is MNHNY, CDR2 SVGAGI (reference sequence). The length of the CDR3 is 15 residues. The V and J ends lost 6 bases and 5 bases, in that order; junction bases with no gene match: 9. The CDR3, as DNA: TGTGCCAGCAGCCCGGACAGGGAGTCCCACAATGAGCAGTTCTTC. Protein: CASSPDRESHNEQFF.

V and J are TRBV20-1 and TRBJ1-2; D gene unclear. CDR3 size: 15 residues. The V and J ends lost 6 bases and 6 bases respectively, with 23 bases between them. The V gene's germline CDR1 is DFQATT and CDR2 SNEGSKA (reference sequence). Here the CDR3 DNA reads TGCAGTGCCCCCATAAATGGGCCACCGGGGAATGGCTACACCTTC. It translates to CSAPINGPPGNGYTF.

The chain recombines TRBV5-1 with TRBJ2-1; no clear D gene. The CDR3 consists of 15 residues. The V and J ends lost 0 bases and 6 bases respectively, with 13 bases between them. Germline CDR1 reads SGHRS; CDR2 reads YFSETQ. The CDR3 nucleotides are TGCGCCAGCAGCTTGGCGCAGAAGGCACGCAATGAGCAGTTCTTC. Protein sequence: CASSLAQKARNEQFF.

J is TRBJ1-6 and V is TRBV20-1, with D unresolved. Trimming pared 1 base from V and 8 bases from J, leaving 6 bases between. The CDR3 is made up of 12 amino acids. The germline V gene has CDR1 DFQATT and CDR2 SNEGSKA (reference sequence). The CDR3 protein is CSARAWDSPLHF. For the CDR3, the DNA is TGCAGTGCTAGAGCCTGGGATTCACCCCTCCACTTT.

This chain links TRBV7-9 with TRBJ2-5; D tentatively fits TRBD1 or TRBD2 (5 bases each). This CDR3 region has 16 residues. Trimming cost V 1 base and J 3 bases, with 15 bases left between them. Per germline, CDR1 SEHNR and CDR2 FQNEAQ (reference sequence). CDR3 protein: CASSLGVGGGEETQYF. The CDR3 coding sequence is TGTGCCAGCAGCTTAGGAGTTGGGGGTGGTGAAGAGACCCAGTACTTC.

This rearrangement joins TRBV24-1 to TRBJ2-1; 9 bases match TRBD1. CDR3 length equals 15 residues. The J segment lost 5 bases and the V segment lost 4 bases, leaving 5 bases of the junction unmatched. Germline values: CDR1 KGHDR, CDR2 SFDVKD. This CDR3 reads CATSEWDRDNNEQFF. DNA of the CDR3: TGTGCCACCAGTGAATGGGACAGGGATAACAATGAGCAGTTCTTC.

This chain uses TRBV12-3 or TRBV12-4 with TRBJ1-4; D is possibly TRBD1 (6 bases). The CDR3 has 15 residues. Trimming took 5 bases from V and 4 from J, leaving 14 bases between them. CDR3 amino acids: CASSKDRGVNEKLFF. For the CDR3, the DNA is TGTGCCAGCAGTAAGGACAGAGGAGTTAATGAAAAACTGTTTTTT.

The chain uses TRBV20-1 and TRBJ1-1; D gene ambiguous. V lost 4 bases, J lost 0 bases, and 12 bases lay in between. CDR3 length equals 14 residues. In germline, CDR1 is DFQATT, CDR2 SNEGSKA (reference sequence). The CDR3 here is CSANLESLNTEAFF. CDR3 nucleotides: TGCAGTGCTAACCTGGAATCCCTGAACACTGAAGCTTTCTTT.

This clonotype was seen only a few times. This chain connects TRBV5-1 to TRBJ2-7; TRBD1 is a possible D gene (6 bases). Per germline, CDR1 SGHRS and CDR2 YFSETQ. This CDR3 region has 14 residues. V lost 2 bases, J lost 4 bases, and 13 bases lay in between. The CDR3 coding sequence is TGCGCCAGCAGCTTAGAGCCCCAGGGGTACGAGCAGTACGTC. Translation: CASSLEPQGYEQYV.

This clonotype came up a few times. The chain recombines TRBV5-1 with TRBJ1-1; D remains unclear. Germline lookup yields CDR1 SGHRS and CDR2 YFSETQ. V lost 4 bases, J lost 3 bases, and 13 bases lay in between. The CDR3 runs 14 residues. The CDR3 region is CASSPSSSDTEAFF. CDR3 in DNA: TGCGCCAGCAGCCCGAGCTCGAGTGACACTGAAGCTTTCTTT.

This clonotype was counted a few times. This sequence joins TRBV20-1 and TRBJ1-3, with 11 bases aligning to TRBD1. Trimming removed 3 bases from V and 3 bases from J; junction bases left unmatched: 7. The CDR3 extends over 16 amino acids. Germline V gene data show CDR1 as DFQATT and CDR2 as SNEGSKA (reference sequence). CDR3 DNA: TGCAGTGCTAGTGGACAGGGGGCCGCACTTGGAAACACCATATATTTT. This gives the protein CSASGQGAALGNTIYF.

This clonotype appeared a few times. J is TRBJ2-3 and V is TRBV4-3, with a tentative D call TRBD1 (5 bases). Germline CDR1 LGHNA, CDR2 YSLEER. V gave up 0 bases and J gave up 0 bases, with 16 bases separating them. The CDR3 totals 18 residues. CDR3 sequence (DNA): TGCGCCAGCAGCCAAGATCCCACAGGCTCGTATAGCACAGATACGCAGTATTTT. Its translation is CASSQDPTGSYSTDTQYF.

This clonotype was seen more than once but under ten times. The chain uses TRBV10-1 and TRBJ2-1, with TRBD2 matching 10 bases. The CDR3 is made up of 14 amino acids. V lost 4 bases to trimming and J lost 9 bases; unmatched junction nucleotides: 6. Germline V gene data show CDR1 as WNHNN and CDR2 as SYGVQD (reference sequence). CDR3 DNA sequence: TGCGCCAGCAGTGCTAGCGGGGGAGTCGGTGAGCAGTTCTTC. Encoded protein: CASSASGGVGEQFF.

The CDR3: CASSRGIYGYTF. The CDR3 DNA follows: TGTGCCAGCAGCCGAGGGATATATGGCTACACCTTC. The V call is TRBV7-9, the J call TRBJ1-2; D call uncertain. Germline CDR1 SEHNR, CDR2 FQNEAQ (reference sequence). The CDR3 has 12 residues. Between the trimmed V and J ends, which lost 5 bases and 5 bases, there was a span of 9 bases.

The rearrangement uses TRBV3-1 and TRBJ2-3; a possible D gene is TRBD2 (5 bases). V lost 4 bases and J lost 6, with 17 bases in between. The CDR3 length is 15 residues. Germline values: CDR1 LGHDT, CDR2 YNNKEL (reference sequence). The CDR3 here is CASSLQSGFRDTQYF. CDR3 bases: TGTGCCAGCAGCCTCCAAAGCGGTTTTAGGGATACGCAGTATTTT.

This clonotype was recorded once. Here the CDR3 DNA reads TGTGCCAGCAGGCCCTCAGGGGCGGGTGAAAAACTGTTTTTT. It translates to CASRPSGAGEKLFF. V and J are TRBV6-5 and TRBJ1-4; maybe TRBD1 (6 bases). Germline CDR1 and CDR2: MNHEY and SVGAGI. This CDR3 has 14 residues. Trimming left V 6 bases short and J 7 bases short, with 15 bases between.